This entry features one T cell receptor beta chain sequence. Here immunoSEQ multiplex PCR was the method, and the copy in TCRdb shows in-frame clones only, minus some. Among 170,000 or so clones listed, just under 95% were seen once. This record belongs to a study of control samples from healthy donors and cancer patients. This CDR3 comprises 13 residues. Germline CDR1 reads MRHNA; CDR2 reads SNTAGT. Trimming stripped 4 bases from V and 6 bases from J, with 10 bases between. The sequence was collected from a man younger than 35 in good health. Specimen: blood. V is TRBV6-4 and J is TRBJ2-1; D is perhaps TRBD2 (5 bases). CDR3: CASSVGLANEQFF. CDR3 nucleotide sequence: TGTGCCAGCAGTGTCGGACTGGCCAATGAGCAGTTCTTC.